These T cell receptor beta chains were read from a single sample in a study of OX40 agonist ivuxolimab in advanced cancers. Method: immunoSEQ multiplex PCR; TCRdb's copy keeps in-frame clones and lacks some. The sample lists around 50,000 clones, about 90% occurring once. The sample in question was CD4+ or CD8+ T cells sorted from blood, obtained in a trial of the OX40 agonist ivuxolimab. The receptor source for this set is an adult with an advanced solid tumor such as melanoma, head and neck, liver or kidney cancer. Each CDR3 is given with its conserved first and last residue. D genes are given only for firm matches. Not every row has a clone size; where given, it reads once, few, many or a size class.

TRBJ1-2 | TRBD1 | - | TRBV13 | CASREQGVDHGYTF | TGTGCCAGCAGGGAACAGGGGGTGGACCATGGCTACACCTTC
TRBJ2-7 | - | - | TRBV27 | CASTGSSYEQYF | TGTGCCAGCACCGGGAGCTCCTACGAGCAGTACTTC
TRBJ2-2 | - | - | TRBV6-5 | CASTLTGNTGELFF | TGTGCCAGCACCTTGACAGGGAACACCGGGGAGCTGTTTTTT
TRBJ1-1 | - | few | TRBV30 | CAWSVTFEAFF | TGTGCCTGGAGTGTAACCTTTGAAGCTTTCTTT
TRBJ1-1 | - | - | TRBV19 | CASTDEGVMNTEAFF | TGTGCCAGTACCGACGAAGGGGTAATGAACACTGAAGCTTTCTTT
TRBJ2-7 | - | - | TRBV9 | CASSVVGSGYEQYF | TGTGCCAGCAGCGTAGTGGGCAGCGGCTACGAGCAGTACTTC
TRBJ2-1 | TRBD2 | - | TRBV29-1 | CSGTSGLNEQFF | TGCAGCGGGACTAGCGGCCTTAATGAGCAGTTCTTC
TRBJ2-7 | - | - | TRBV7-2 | CASSLESSSYEQYF | TGTGCCAGCAGCTTAGAAAGCAGCTCCTACGAGCAGTACTTC
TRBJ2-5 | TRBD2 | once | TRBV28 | CASSPALAGGGETQYF | TGTGCCAGCAGTCCCGCTCTAGCGGGGGGTGGAGAGACCCAGTACTTC
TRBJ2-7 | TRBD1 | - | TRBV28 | CASSPRTGRNEQYF | TGTGCCAGCAGTCCCCGGACAGGGCGGAACGAGCAGTACTTC
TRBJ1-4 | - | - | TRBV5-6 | CASSLGGGLFF | TGTGCCAGCAGCTTGGGGGGTGGACTGTTTTTT
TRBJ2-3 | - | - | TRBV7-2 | CASSAGRGLSTDTQYF | TGTGCCAGCAGTGCAGGGCGGGGGCTTAGCACAGATACGCAGTATTTT
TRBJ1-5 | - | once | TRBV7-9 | CASSPPEVGSNQPQHF | TGTGCCAGCAGCCCCCCGGAGGTGGGTAGCAATCAGCCCCAGCATTTT
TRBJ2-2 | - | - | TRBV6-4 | CASSSPDPVTGELFF | TGTGCCAGCAGCTCCCCGGACCCCGTTACCGGGGAGCTGTTTTTT
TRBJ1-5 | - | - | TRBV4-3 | CASSQDSDSGNQPQHF | TGCGCCAGCAGCCAAGATTCCGACAGCGGCAATCAGCCCCAGCATTTT
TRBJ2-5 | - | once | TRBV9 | CASSPLRQETQYF | TGTGCCAGCAGCCCCCTGCGGCAAGAGACCCAGTACTTC
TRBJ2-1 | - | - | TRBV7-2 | CASSLGLAINEQFF | TGTGCCAGCAGCTTGGGCCTAGCGATCAATGAGCAGTTCTTC
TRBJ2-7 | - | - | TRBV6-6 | CASSYWGYNEQYF | TGTGCCAGCAGTTACTGGGGATATAACGAGCAGTACTTC
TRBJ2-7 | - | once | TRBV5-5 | CASSSAGLPYEQYF | TGTGCCAGCAGCTCCGCGGGATTACCCTACGAGCAGTACTTC
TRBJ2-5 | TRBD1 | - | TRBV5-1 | CASSFSRDRGETQYF | TGCGCCAGCAGCTTTTCCCGGGACAGGGGTGAGACCCAGTACTTC
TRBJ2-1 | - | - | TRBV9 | CASSVKLMDNEQFF | TGTGCCAGCAGCGTTAAGCTTATGGACAATGAGCAGTTCTTC
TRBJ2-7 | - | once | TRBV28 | CASSLRGRSYEQYF | TGTGCCAGCAGTTTGCGGGGGCGCTCCTACGAGCAGTACTTC
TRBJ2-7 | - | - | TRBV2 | CASSETGLSSYEQYF | TGTGCCAGCAGTGAGACAGGTTTATCCTCCTACGAGCAGTACTTC
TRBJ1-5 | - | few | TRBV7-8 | CASSLGLTGNQPQHF | TGTGCCAGCAGCTTAGGGCTGACAGGCAATCAGCCCCAGCATTTT
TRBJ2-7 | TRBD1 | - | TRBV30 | CAWSAPRDRGVYEQYF | TGTGCCTGGAGTGCACCCCGGGACAGGGGAGTATACGAGCAGTACTTC
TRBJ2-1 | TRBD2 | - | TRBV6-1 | CATLGGGFYNEQFF | TGTGCCACGCTTGGGGGGGGTTTTTACAATGAGCAGTTCTTC
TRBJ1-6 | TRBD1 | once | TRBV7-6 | CASSWHRGQSPLHF | TGTGCCAGCAGCTGGCACAGGGGGCAGTCACCCCTCCACTTT
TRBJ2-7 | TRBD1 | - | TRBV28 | CAISGTDAYEQYF | TGTGCCATCTCCGGGACAGACGCCTACGAGCAGTACTTC
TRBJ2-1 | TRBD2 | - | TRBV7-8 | CASSSPTSGDSYNEQFF | TGTGCCAGCAGCTCCCCGACTAGCGGGGACTCCTACAATGAGCAGTTCTTC
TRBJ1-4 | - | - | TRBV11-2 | CASSLEQGGLNEKLFF | TGTGCCAGCAGCTTAGAACAGGGAGGACTTAATGAAAAACTGTTTTTT
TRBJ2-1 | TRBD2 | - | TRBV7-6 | CASSLGRGGNEQFF | TGTGCCAGCAGCTTAGGCCGGGGGGGCAATGAGCAGTTCTTC
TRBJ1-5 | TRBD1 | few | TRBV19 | CASSPDRVTPYQPQHF | TGTGCCAGTAGTCCAGACAGGGTTACACCCTATCAGCCCCAGCATTTT
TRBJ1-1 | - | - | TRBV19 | CASMSSGKYGEAFF | TGTGCCAGTATGAGCTCGGGGAAGTACGGTGAAGCTTTCTTT
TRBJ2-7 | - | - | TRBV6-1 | CASKSGNSYEQYF | TGTGCCAGCAAGTCCGGGAACTCCTACGAGCAGTACTTC
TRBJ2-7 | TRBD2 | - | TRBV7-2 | CASSAGTSNYEQYF | TGTGCCAGCAGCGCCGGGACTAGTAACTACGAGCAGTACTTC
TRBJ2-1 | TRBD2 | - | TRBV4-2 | CASSQSSLAGGLYNEQFF | TGTGCCAGCAGCCAATCGTCTCTAGCGGGGGGACTCTACAATGAGCAGTTCTTC
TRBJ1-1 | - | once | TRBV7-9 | CASAQGEVRDTEAFF | TGTGCCAGCGCCCAGGGTGAGGTCAGGGACACTGAAGCTTTCTTT
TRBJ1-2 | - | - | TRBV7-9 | CASSLLRAELTYGYTF | TGTGCCAGCAGCTTATTGAGGGCTGAACTAACCTATGGCTACACCTTC
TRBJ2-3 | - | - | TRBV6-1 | CASSEASTDTQYF | TGTGCCAGCAGTGAGGCCAGCACAGATACGCAGTATTTT
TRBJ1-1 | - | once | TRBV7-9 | CASSARGPLNTEAFF | TGTGCCAGCAGCGCTCGGGGTCCCCTGAACACTGAAGCTTTCTTT
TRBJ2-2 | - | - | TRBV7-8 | CASSMTGSTGELFF | TGTGCCAGCAGCATGACAGGTTCCACCGGGGAGCTGTTTTTT
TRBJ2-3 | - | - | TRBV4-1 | CASSQDPRSTDTQYF | TGCGCCAGCAGCCAAGACCCTAGGTCCACAGATACGCAGTATTTT